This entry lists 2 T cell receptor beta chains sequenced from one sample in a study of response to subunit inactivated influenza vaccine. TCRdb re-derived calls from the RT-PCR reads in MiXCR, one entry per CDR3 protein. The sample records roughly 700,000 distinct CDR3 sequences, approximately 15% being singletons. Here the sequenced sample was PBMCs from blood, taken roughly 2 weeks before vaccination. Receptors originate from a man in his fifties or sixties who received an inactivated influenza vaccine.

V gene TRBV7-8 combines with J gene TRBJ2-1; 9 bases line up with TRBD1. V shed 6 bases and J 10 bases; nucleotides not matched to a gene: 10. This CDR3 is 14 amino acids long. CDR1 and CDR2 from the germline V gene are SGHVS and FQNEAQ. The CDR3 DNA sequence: TGTGCCAGCAGTATGGGACAGGGTAAGGACGAGCAGTTCTTC. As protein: CASSMGQGKDEQFF.

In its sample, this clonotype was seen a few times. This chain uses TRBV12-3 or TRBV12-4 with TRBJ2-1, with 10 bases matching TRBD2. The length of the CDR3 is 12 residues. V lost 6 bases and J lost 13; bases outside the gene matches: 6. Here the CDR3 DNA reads TGTGCCAGCAGCCGGTCTAGCGGGAGCCAGTTCTTC. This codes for CASSRSSGSQFF.